The subject of this entry is one T cell receptor beta chain. The target of this receptor is not known. The sample holds no much larger clone one base away, and base qualities are not on file. In the germline V gene (reference sequence), CDR1 corresponds to SGHKS and CDR2 to YYEKEE. At the junction V is shortened by 2 bases and J by 7 bases, with 9 bases in between. The CDR3 runs 12 residues from the cysteine to the phenylalanine. The retained sequence is limited to the CDR3, 36 bases, with the frame set at the first base. This sample was taken from a study of response to subunit inactivated influenza vaccine (dated by TCRdb to the late 2010s). About the study as a whole: The study used deep quantitative T cell receptor repertoire profiling to track responses to a trivalent subunit inactivated influenza vaccine.

The paper's findings and limits, for the study overall: It was suggested by the authors that each seasonal influenza vaccination may recruit only a limited number of new T cells.

Library preparation employed RT-PCR. Sequenced using an Illumina HiSeq 2500. TCRdb redid the processing of the public reads, applying fastp at Q25 and MiXCR, and retained in-frame beta chains. Each CDR3 protein appears once, grouped with its most common genes and DNA. A total of more than 500,000 distinct CDR3 sequences appear in this sample, roughly 12% of them only once. The ten most abundant clones make up approximately 11% of the sample. The same data also contributed to another study, on T cells expressing NK-cell markers. The second study, in turn, reports: TCR beta cDNA libraries were made by 5'RACE template switching that added a universal primer site and unique molecular identifiers. In sorted CD3+CD56+NKG2C+, CD3+CD56+NKG2C- and CD3+CD56-NKG2C+ T-cell subsets from several donors, TCR beta-chain repertoires were profiled. Seven of the eight sequenced donors were HCMV-seropositive and one was HCMV-seronegative. To restrict sorting to alphabetaTCR-expressing T cells, an anti-gammadeltaTCR antibody was added in several experiments. For more than 5 donors, the dominant CD3+CD56+NKG2C+ clonotypes were among the top 10 CD8+ clonotypes and accounted for about 1.0-7.5% of CD8+ T cells. Those dominant clonotypes were again the most abundant among CD3+CD56-NKG2C+ cells in a handful of donors, at about 25-60.1%. Whether the expanded NKG2C-expressing T cell clones were specific for HCMV antigens remained unclear. The study sequenced eight donors, all healthy volunteers chosen at random: three men and five women. To determine HCMV serostatus, a commercial ELISA kit was used to detect HCMV-specific IgG in serum. Ficoll density gradient centrifugation was used to isolate peripheral blood mononuclear cells from blood. For a handful of donors, unsorted PBMC were also used to sequence bulk peripheral blood T-cell repertoires. Priming for cDNA synthesis came from the TCR beta constant segment, and two successive PCR amplification steps followed. Illumina HiSeq 2000/2500, MiSeq or NextSeq was used to sequence libraries as 2 x 150 bp reads. Reads were demultiplexed and grouped by UMI with MIGEC, and clonotypes were assembled and quantified with MiTCR. Only TCR cDNA sequences supported by at least two reads were kept to exclude erroneous sequences. The tcR package was used for downstream repertoire analysis, with clonotypes matched between fractions based on CDR3 nucleotide sequence plus V segment. Antigen specificity was annotated against VDJdb with VDJmatch, allowing one amino acid substitution in CDR3.

The sequences come from PBMCs from blood, collected on the day of vaccination. The clonotype was recovered from a man between 50 and 59 years old who received an inactivated influenza vaccine. Donor details come from another sample of the same person, matched by shared clones. The chain was built from TRBV5-5 and TRBJ2-5; the D region possibly corresponds to TRBD2 (5 bases align). The nucleotide sequence reads as follows: TGTGCCAGCAGCTTAGACGAGGGGACCCAGTACTTC. It encodes CASSLDEGTQYF.